Below, one T cell receptor (beta chain) is given with its context. The data derive from a study of blood T cell repertoires in COVID-19. For the study at large: Researchers got acute and convalescent COVID-19 samples from the United States, Italy and Spain. Nucleic acid was either cDNA or gDNA, and it came from T cells, B-cell-depleted T cells, or PBMCs.

In the original workflow: Reference gene primer amplification in the assay estimated nucleated cell counts. Some clones are missing from TCRdb's copy, which holds only in-frame ones; the method was immunoSEQ multiplex PCR. V, J and clone size were drawn from that table, and D and trimming were deduced from the DNA. The sample holds fewer than 400,000 clones; around 88% are singletons and the top ten take almost 3%. CDR1 is SQVTM and CDR2 is ANQGSEA in the germline V gene. The V gene end was trimmed by 7 bases and the J gene end by 9 bases; junction bases not matched to a gene: 8. This CDR3 is 13 amino acids long.

The clonotype comes from a man younger than 45 with active or convalescent COVID-19. The V call is TRBV29-1, the J call TRBJ2-4; 11 bases align to TRBD1. Material for sequencing was peripheral blood. CDR3 residues: CSAGQGAGGIQYF. CDR3 DNA sequence: TGCAGCGCCGGACAGGGGGCAGGGGGCATTCAGTACTTC.